These 11 T cell receptor beta chains were all obtained from the same sample, sequenced in a study of T cells after yellow fever vaccination. TCRdb independently ran MiXCR on the 5' RACE reads; one entry per CDR3 protein. The sample holds hundreds of thousands of distinct CDR3 sequences, roughly a sixth seen once. Sequences were derived from PBMCs, sampled 5 days after the first yellow fever vaccination. The receptor source for this set is a man younger than 30 who received the YFV17D yellow fever vaccine.

This clonotype was counted many times. This chain links TRBV5-6 with TRBJ2-6; D remains unclear. Germline-derived CDR1 and CDR2 are SGHDT and YYEEEE. CDR3 length: 14 residues. V lost 4 bases, J lost 0 bases, and 5 bases lay in between. The CDR3 here is CASSPPSGANVLTF. The CDR3 DNA reads TGTGCCAGCAGCCCTCCCTCTGGGGCCAACGTCCTGACTTTC.

This clonotype was found a few times. It may be a read error: a sequence one base away is much more abundant. The rearrangement joins TRBV11-2 to TRBJ2-3; no clear D. CDR1 and CDR2 (germline): SGHAT, FQNNGV. Trimming shortened V by 1 base and J by 0 bases, and 5 bases separated the two germline ends. The CDR3 has 14 residues. The CDR3, as DNA: TGTGCCAGCAGCTTAGTCAGGAGCACAGATACGCAGTATTTT. Residues: CASSLVRSTDTQYF.

This clonotype was recorded a few times. This rearrangement joins TRBV7-6 to TRBJ2-7, with D maybe TRBD1 (7 bases). V was pared by 5 bases and J by 0 bases, with 17 bases between. The CDR3 is 16 amino acids. Per the germline V gene, CDR1 is SGHVS and CDR2 is FNYEAQ. CDR3: CASSHVRGTVSYEQYF. The DNA of the CDR3 is TGTGCCAGCAGCCACGTACGCGGGACAGTCTCCTACGAGCAGTACTTC. Full variable domain (missing parts from reference TRBV7-6 and TRBJ2-7): GAGVSQSPRYKVTKRGQDVALRCDPISGHVSLYWYRQALGQGPEFLTYFNYEAQQDKSGLPNDRFSAERPEGSISTLTIQRTEQRDSAMYRCASSHVRGTVSYEQYFGPGTRLTVT.

This chain uses TRBV19 with TRBJ2-5; 8 nucleotides match TRBD2. Germline V lookup: CDR1 LNHDA, CDR2 SQIVND (reference sequence). V was pared by 6 bases and J by 4 bases, with 4 bases of the junction left unmatched. CDR3 length: 13 amino acids. The chain's CDR3 is CASRGLATETQYF. CDR3 sequence (DNA): TGTGCCAGTAGAGGACTAGCAACAGAGACCCAGTACTTC.

The chain employs TRBV3-1 and TRBJ2-7; D is perhaps TRBD1 or TRBD2 (6 bases each). V lost 4 bases and J lost 4, with 11 bases in between. The CDR3 covers 13 residues. The germline gives CDR1 LGHDT, CDR2 YNNKEL (reference sequence). In DNA form, the CDR3 reads TGTGCCAGCAGCCCTCGGGGGCAATACGAGCAGTACGTC. Amino acid sequence: CASSPRGQYEQYV.

This clonotype was seen only a few times. DNA of the CDR3: TGTGCCAGCAGCTCGGCCGGGAGCACTGAAGCTTTCTTT. It is translated as CASSSAGSTEAFF. This chain uses TRBV7-9 with TRBJ1-1, with unresolved D. Trimming took off 4 bases at V and 4 bases at J, with 10 bases between the two ends. The CDR3 consists of 13 residues. Germline loops: CDR1 SEHNR, CDR2 FQNEAQ (reference sequence).

This clonotype was counted many times. The chain employs TRBV6-2 or TRBV6-3 and TRBJ2-2, with TRBD1 matching over 8 bases. Germline-derived CDR1 and CDR2 are MNHEY and SVGEGT. The V and J ends lost 5 bases and 6 bases, in that order; junction bases with no gene match: 8. The CDR3 contains 15 residues. The CDR3 DNA reads TGTGCCAGCAGTGGAGACAGGGGTTTTTCCGGGGAGCTGTTTTTT. Amino acid sequence: CASSGDRGFSGELFF.

The rearrangement links TRBV20-1 to TRBJ2-3; 9 nucleotides align to TRBD2. The CDR3 loop spans 14 amino acids. Germline values: CDR1 DFQATT, CDR2 SNEGSKA (reference sequence). Trimming cost V 3 bases and J 3 bases; bases outside gene matches: 4. DNA of the CDR3: TGCAGTGCTAGTGGAGCGGGGGGAACAGATACGCAGTATTTT. Its protein product is CSASGAGGTDTQYF.

This clonotype turned up a few times. The chain joins TRBV6-1 to TRBJ1-4; no definite D call. CDR1 is MNHNS and CDR2 is SASEGT in the germline V gene. V gave up 4 bases and J gave up 8 bases, with 17 bases separating them. The CDR3 runs to 15 residues. As DNA, the CDR3 is TGTGCCAGCAGTGCCCCGGTCGGGCGGGGAGAAAAACTGTTTTTT. Its protein product is CASSAPVGRGEKLFF.

This clonotype was detected only a few times. The CDR3 loop reads CSAWDSGSYNSPLHF. CDR3 bases: TGCAGTGCTTGGGACAGTGGCTCCTATAATTCACCCCTCCACTTT. The chain uses TRBV20-1 and TRBJ1-6, with 7 bases that match TRBD1. CDR1 DFQATT and CDR2 SNEGSKA come from the germline V gene (reference sequence). The CDR3 is made up of 15 amino acids. The junction had 4 bases not matched to a gene; V was cut back by 5 bases and J by 0 bases.

This clonotype has only a few counts. This sequence joins TRBV11-2 and TRBJ2-1, with D unresolved. The CDR3 runs 13 residues. Per the germline V gene, CDR1 is SGHAT and CDR2 is FQNNGV. Trimming shortened V by 5 bases and J by 6 bases, and 11 bases separated the two germline ends. In DNA form, the CDR3 reads TGTGCCAGCAGCCAGAGTTTGGGCAATGAGCAGTTCTTC. It yields the protein CASSQSLGNEQFF.